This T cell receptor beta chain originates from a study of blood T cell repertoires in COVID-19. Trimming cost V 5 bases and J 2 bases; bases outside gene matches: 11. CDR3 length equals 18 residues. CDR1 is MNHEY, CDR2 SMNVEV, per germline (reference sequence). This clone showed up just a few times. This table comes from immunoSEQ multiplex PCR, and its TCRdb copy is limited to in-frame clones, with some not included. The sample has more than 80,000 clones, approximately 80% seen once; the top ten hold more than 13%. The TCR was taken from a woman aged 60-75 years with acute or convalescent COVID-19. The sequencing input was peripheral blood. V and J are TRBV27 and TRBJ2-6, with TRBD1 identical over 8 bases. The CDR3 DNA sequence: TGTGCCAGCAGTCCTCGGACAGGGTGGGGAGCTGGGGCCAACGTCCTGACTTTC. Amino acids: CASSPRTGWGAGANVLTF.